This T cell receptor beta chain was recorded in a study of T cell changes during pregnancy in multiple sclerosis (dated by TCRdb to between 2018 and 2021). As for the study more broadly: Changes in the T cell repertoire over the course of pregnancy were examined in this study in women with multiple sclerosis.

For CDR1 and CDR2, the germline V gene lists MNHEY and SVGAGI. Taken from cysteine to phenylalanine, the CDR3 has 13 residues. The only DNA kept is the CDR3, 39 bases in frame from the first base. After removal of 6 bases from V and 6 bases from J, the junction retains 8 bases not matched to a gene. In regard to this clone: The target of this receptor is not known. No much larger clone exists at a distance of one base, and base qualities are not known.

Receptor libraries were prepared by the immunoSEQ multiplex PCR assay. The table comes from immuneACCESS by way of TCRdb, which keeps in-frame sequences with V and J called. Part of the clones is missing from these tables; in studies checked, under half for an unresolved V gene and the rest for unknown reasons. The table for this sample lists some 40,000 clones; about 90% of them were counted only once. Over 0.45% of the sample is in the top ten clones. The sample in question was CD4+ T cells from peripheral blood mononuclear cells, obtained in the third trimester of pregnancy. The chain is made from TRBV6-5 and TRBJ2-7, with 7 junctional bases fitting TRBD2. This receptor was obtained from a female donor in good health, enrolled as a control in a pregnancy study. At the DNA level, the sequence is TGTGCCAGCAGATACGCGGGAGAAGCCGAGCAGTACTTC. Its translation is CASRYAGEAEQYF.